Presented here are 30 T cell receptor beta chains from one specimen sequenced in a study of Ad26.COV2.S vaccination and SARS-CoV-2 variants. The treatment here: around 19 received Ad26.COV2.S at low or high dose, single or two shots; 5 received placebo; per-sample allocation not given. Day 63 after the first injection of vaccine or placebo was the sampling time. This table comes from immunoSEQ multiplex PCR, and its TCRdb copy is limited to in-frame clones, with some not included. The sample yields 300,000 to 400,000 clones, around 88% seen once. The sequencing used peripheral blood, collected in a trial of Ad26.COV2.S vaccine versus placebo. These receptors were obtained from a person aged 18 to 65 who received the Ad26.COV2.S COVID-19 vaccine or a placebo.

V is TRBV29-1 and J is TRBJ1-2; a possible D gene is TRBD1 (6 bases). Trimming stripped 5 bases from V and 6 bases from J, with 10 bases between. The CDR3 is 11 amino acids. Per the germline V gene, CDR1 is SQVTM and CDR2 is ANQGSEA. CDR3 region: CSVTQGDGYTF. The CDR3 nucleotides read TGCAGCGTTACACAGGGAGATGGCTACACCTTC.

The chain combines TRBV15 with TRBJ2-7, with TRBD1 matching 8 bases. The V gene end was trimmed by 4 bases and the J gene end by 3 bases; junction bases not matched to a gene: 5. Germline values: CDR1 LNHNV, CDR2 YYDKDF (reference sequence). The length of the CDR3 is 14 residues. The CDR3 region has the DNA TGTGCCACCAGCATGCCGGGACAGGACTACGAGCAGTACTTC. It specifies CATSMPGQDYEQYF.

The chain is built from TRBV9 and TRBJ2-6, with a possible D match to TRBD2 (6 bases). The germline CDR1 and CDR2 sequences are SGDLS and YYNGEE. The V and J ends lost 6 bases and 2 bases respectively, with 9 bases between them. This CDR3 spans 14 amino acids. The CDR3 DNA sequence: TGTGCCAGCACCCCGGGGGCTGGGGCCAACGTCCTGACTTTC. It specifies CASTPGAGANVLTF.

This chain connects TRBV5-1 to TRBJ2-3, with 8 bases lining up with TRBD2. The CDR3 is made up of 16 amino acids. Germline CDR1 and CDR2: SGHRS and YFSETQ. V dropped 1 base and J dropped 9; count of bases not matched to a gene: 13. This CDR3 reads CASSLNGAGEGATQYF. The CDR3 region has the DNA TGCGCCAGCAGCTTGAACGGAGCGGGAGAGGGTGCCACGCAGTATTTT.

V gene TRBV5-6 combines with J gene TRBJ1-5, with 8 bases identical to TRBD1. The CDR3 is 14 amino acids. The junction had 6 bases not matched to a gene; V was cut back by 4 bases and J by 6 bases. Germline CDR1 SGHDT, CDR2 YYEEEE. The CDR3 DNA is TGTGCCAGCAGCCGACAGGGGTCTATTCAGCCCCAGCATTTT. This codes for CASSRQGSIQPQHF.

This clone has only a few counts. This chain joins TRBV5-4 and TRBJ2-7, with D tentatively TRBD2 (5 bases). V lost 3 bases and J 6 bases, leaving 13 bases between the germline ends. The CDR3 covers 13 residues. Germline lookup yields CDR1 SGHNT and CDR2 YYREEE (reference sequence). CDR3 sequence (DNA): TGTGCCAGCAGCTATTCACTAGTTTCCGAGCAGTACTTC. Its translation: CASSYSLVSEQYF.

The V gene is TRBV24-1, the J gene TRBJ2-5; tentative D call: TRBD2 (6 bases). The germline gives CDR1 KGHDR, CDR2 SFDVKD. This CDR3 has 15 amino acids. The V gene lost 3 bases and the J gene lost 5 bases, with 15 bases spanning the gap. The CDR3 DNA sequence: TGTGCCACCAGTGATATGGACGGGGGTAGGGAGACCCAGTACTTC. The encoded protein is CATSDMDGGRETQYF.

This rearrangement joins TRBV30 to TRBJ1-1; D remains unclear. The CDR3 runs to 17 residues. Germline CDR1 and CDR2: GTSNPN and SVGIG (reference sequence). The V gene lost 2 bases and the J gene lost 3 bases, with 22 bases spanning the gap. The DNA for the CDR3 is TGTGCCTGGAGTAGTATAATTAGTAGAGGAATTTACACTGAAGCTTTCTTT. Its protein product is CAWSSIISRGIYTEAFF. Drawing the rest from reference TRBV30 and TRBJ1-1, the complete variable domain is SQTIHQWPATLVQPVGSPLSLECTVEGTSNPNLYWYRQAAGRGLQLLFYSVGIGQISSEVPQNLSASRPQDRQFILSSKKLLLSDSGFYLCAWSSIISRGIYTEAFFGQGTRLTVV.

The rearrangement links TRBV19 to TRBJ1-5, with D maybe TRBD1 (6 bases). CDR3 size: 15 residues. Germline CDR1 and CDR2: LNHDA and SQIVND (reference sequence). The V gene lost 3 bases and the J gene lost 1 base, with 10 bases spanning the gap. This CDR3 reads CASSIVQGSNQPQHF. Here the CDR3 DNA reads TGTGCCAGTAGTATTGTACAGGGAAGCAATCAGCCCCAGCATTTT.

This clone came up once. The chain recombines TRBV27 with TRBJ1-1; D is unclear. This CDR3 region has 13 residues. V shed 1 base and J shed 8 bases, with 11 bases lying between them. Looked up from germline, CDR1 is MNHEY and CDR2 is SMNVEV (reference sequence). The CDR3 bases are TGTGCCAGCAGTTTATTTAAGGGCAGCGAAGCTTTCTTT. Protein product: CASSLFKGSEAFF.

The gene calls are TRBV5-1 and TRBJ2-1, with 11 bases that match TRBD2. The junction had 12 bases not matched to a gene; V was cut back by 7 bases and J by 0 bases. Germline CDR1 and CDR2: SGHRS and YFSETQ. This CDR3 region has 18 residues. The CDR3 sequence is CASATTTSGVSSYNEQFF. The CDR3 DNA reads TGCGCCAGCGCAACCACGACTAGCGGGGTTAGCTCCTACAATGAGCAGTTCTTC.

The chain links TRBV5-4 to TRBJ2-1; TRBD2 aligns across 7 bases. The CDR3 consists of 14 residues. Germline loops: CDR1 SGHNT, CDR2 YYREEE (reference sequence). Trimming cost V 2 bases and J 7 bases; bases outside gene matches: 6. The CDR3 DNA follows: TGTGCCAGCAGCTTTAAAGGGACTACAAATGAGCAGTTCTTC. It yields the protein CASSFKGTTNEQFF.

The V gene is TRBV5-1, the J gene TRBJ2-3, with TRBD1 matching over 8 bases. The V gene's germline CDR1 is SGHRS and CDR2 YFSETQ. Trimming removed 5 bases from V and 8 bases from J; junction bases left unmatched: 13. The CDR3 length is 15 residues. CDR3 region: CASSEGTGPWGTQYF. The CDR3, as DNA: TGCGCCAGCAGTGAGGGGACAGGACCATGGGGTACGCAGTATTTT.

The chain links TRBV18 to TRBJ2-6; D is ambiguous. Germline V CDR1 and CDR2: KGHSH, LQKENI. V lost 0 bases and J lost 0, with 9 bases in between. The CDR3 runs to 17 residues. CDR3 bases: TGTGCCAGCTCACCACCTCCTGTGAGCTCTGGGGCCAACGTCCTGACTTTC. Protein: CASSPPPVSSGANVLTF.

The J gene is TRBJ2-3, the V gene TRBV5-1; TRBD1 is a possible D gene (6 bases). CDR3 length: 15 residues. V was shortened by 4 bases and J by 6 bases, with 18 bases between the two germline ends. Per germline, CDR1 SGHRS and CDR2 YFSETQ. The chain's CDR3 is CASSLRQVDRDTQYF. CDR3 DNA sequence: TGCGCCAGCAGCCTTCGACAGGTGGACCGTGATACGCAGTATTTT.

The J gene is TRBJ1-3, the V gene TRBV5-6, with 7 nucleotides matching TRBD1. The V gene's germline CDR1 is SGHDT and CDR2 YYEEEE. V lost 4 bases, J lost 4 bases, and 8 bases stayed unmatched. The length of the CDR3 is 15 residues. Here the CDR3 reads CASSLDGQVGNTIYF. DNA of the CDR3: TGTGCCAGCAGCCTGGACGGACAGGTGGGAAACACCATATATTTT. Using reference TRBV5-6 and TRBJ1-3 for the parts outside the CDR3, the full variable domain is DAGVTQSPTHLIKTRGQQVTLRCSPKSGHDTVSWYQQALGQGPQFIFQYYEEEERQRGNFPDRFSGHQFPNYSSELNVNALLLGDSALYLCASSLDGQVGNTIYFGEGSWLTVV.

The genes are TRBV29-1 and TRBJ2-3; D gene ambiguous. There are 11 residues in the CDR3. Trimming removed 4 bases at V and 2 bases at J, with 4 bases between. Germline V gene lookup returns CDR1 SQVTM and CDR2 ANQGSEA. The CDR3 DNA reads TGCAGCGTTGGGATCACAGATACGCAGTATTTT. Amino acid sequence: CSVGITDTQYF.

This chain joins TRBV6-1 and TRBJ1-5; D not certain. V lost 3 bases and J lost 3, with 6 bases in between. This CDR3 comprises 13 residues. The germline V gene encodes CDR1 MNHNS and CDR2 SASEGT. In DNA, the CDR3 is TGTGCCAGCAGTGACCAATACAATCAGCCCCAGCATTTT. Its translation is CASSDQYNQPQHF.

The CDR3 DNA reads as TGTGCCAGCAGTTTCCTAGAGGGCACCGGGGAGCTGTTTTTT. Translated, it gives CASSFLEGTGELFF. The chain links TRBV6-5 to TRBJ2-2, with D possibly matching TRBD2 (5 bases). Trimming removed 4 bases at V and 4 bases at J, with 10 bases between. The CDR3 contains 14 residues. Germline V gives CDR1 MNHEY, CDR2 SVGAGI.

The chain is built from TRBV28 and TRBJ2-1, with 12 positions matching TRBD2. Germline trimming cut 3 bases from V and 11 bases from J; bases unmatched to any gene: 8. The CDR3 length is 15 residues. Looked up from germline, CDR1 is MDHEN and CDR2 is SYDVKM. CDR3 nucleotides: TGTGCCAGCAGTTTGCATCTAGCGGGAGGGGGGAAGCAGTTCTTC. Translated, it gives CASSLHLAGGGKQFF.

J is TRBJ2-2 and V is TRBV5-4, with D uncertain. The CDR3 runs 14 residues. CDR1 and CDR2 from the germline V gene are SGHNT and YYREEE (reference sequence). V was trimmed by 4 bases and J by 4 bases, leaving 11 bases between them. For the CDR3, the DNA is TGTGCCAGCAGCGCGGCAGCTGTCACCGGGGAGCTGTTTTTT. Translation gives CASSAAAVTGELFF.

The V call is TRBV11-3, the J call TRBJ2-1, with TRBD2 matching 10 bases. Germline CDR1 reads SGHNT; CDR2 reads YENEEA. J lost 5 bases, V lost 2 bases, and 9 bases had no gene match. This CDR3 comprises 17 residues. The CDR3 DNA follows: TGTGCCAGCAGCTTATCGACTAGCGGGTTTACTAACAATGAGCAGTTCTTC. Its translation is CASSLSTSGFTNNEQFF.

V usage is TRBV28 and J usage is TRBJ2-7; the D gene is possibly TRBD2 (6 bases). CDR3 length: 15 residues. Trimming left V 2 bases short and J 4 bases short, with 15 bases between. Germline lookup yields CDR1 MDHEN and CDR2 SYDVKM. This CDR3 reads CASSLVGRGLYEQYF. The CDR3 DNA sequence: TGTGCCAGCAGTTTAGTGGGGCGGGGACTGTACGAGCAGTACTTC.

The V call is TRBV6-5, the J call TRBJ2-7; 7 bases map to TRBD1. Germline CDR1 is MNHEY and CDR2 is SVGAGI. This CDR3 is 14 amino acids long. Losses at the gene ends were 5 bases for V and 3 bases for J; bases not matched to a gene: 7. The DNA of the CDR3 is TGTGCCAGCAGTCTCCGGGACAGACACTACGAGCAGTACTTC. Encoded protein: CASSLRDRHYEQYF.

The rearrangement joins TRBV4-2 to TRBJ1-5, with TRBD1 matching 11 bases. Trimming removed 3 bases from V and 0 bases from J; junction bases left unmatched: 4. The length of the CDR3 is 17 residues. Germline values: CDR1 LGHNA, CDR2 YNFKEQ. CDR3 in amino acids: CASSQGQGGDSNQPQHF. The CDR3 DNA is TGTGCCAGCAGCCAGGGACAGGGGGGGGATAGCAATCAGCCCCAGCATTTT.

The rearrangement links TRBV12-1 to TRBJ2-7; the D call TRBD2 from the table was never checked on the DNA. TRBV12-1 is labeled a pseudogene. CDR3 length equals 12 residues. Here the CDR3 DNA reads TGTGCCAGCAGCCCGAGCTCCTACGAGCAGTACTTC. Translated: CASSPSSYEQYF.

The chain recombines TRBV7-9 with TRBJ2-6; D remains unclear. The CDR3 consists of 17 residues. The V gene lost 3 bases and the J gene lost 0 bases, with 12 bases spanning the gap. The germline CDR1 and CDR2 sequences are SEHNR and FQNEAQ (reference sequence). The DNA of the CDR3 is TGTGCCAGCAGCTTTGGACGGGCCAGCTCTGGGGCCAACGTCCTGACTTTC. Amino acid sequence: CASSFGRASSGANVLTF.

The chain recombines TRBV3-1 (or the pseudogene TRBV3-2) with TRBJ2-2, with 9 nucleotides matching TRBD2. The CDR3 has 17 amino acids. Germline trimming cut 3 bases from V and 0 bases from J; bases unmatched to any gene: 5. Per germline, CDR1 LGHDT and CDR2 YNNKEL (reference sequence). In DNA, the CDR3 is TGTGCCAGCAGCCACCCGACTAGCGGCCCGAACACCGGGGAGCTGTTTTTT. It encodes CASSHPTSGPNTGELFF.

This chain connects TRBV9 to TRBJ2-5; 9 bases fit TRBD1. Germline CDR1 SGDLS, CDR2 YYNGEE. The CDR3 has 13 residues. V was clipped by 4 bases and J by 5 bases; unmatched bases: 3. CDR3 coding DNA: TGTGCCAGCAGCTGGACAGGGGAGGAGACCCAGTACTTC. It encodes CASSWTGEETQYF.

The V call is TRBV9, the J call TRBJ2-2; TRBD2 matches at 7 bases. Germline V gives CDR1 SGDLS, CDR2 YYNGEE. The V segment lost 3 bases and the J segment 2 bases; nucleotides outside the gene matches: 4. The CDR3 runs 15 residues. In DNA, the CDR3 is TGTGCCAGCAGCGGCGGGGACTACAACACCGGGGAGCTGTTTTTT. This codes for CASSGGDYNTGELFF.